The clone carrying this TCR beta chain was recorded a few times. Its specificity is unknown. Per the germline V gene, CDR1 is MDHEN and CDR2 is SYDVKM. The CDR3 is made up of 15 amino acids. The V and J ends lost 5 bases and 8 bases, in that order; junction bases with no gene match: 10. The data belong to a study of T cell repertoires in cytomegalovirus infection. Study information: In public TCR beta signatures, there were indications of both CMV infection and matching HLA type. Broader study findings: Of the TCR beta families, the public ones yielded a cumulative frequency that identified carriers of CMV plus the relevant HLA. In two of eight donors, the top clonotype was HLA-C-restricted CMV-specific.

One entry per CDR3 protein, called by TCRdb with MiXCR from the reads. The profile shows under 850,000 distinct CDR3 sequences, approximately 33% of them singletons. This sequence joins TRBV28 and TRBJ1-2, with TRBD1 matching 11 bases. The specimen comprised cultured PBMCs, sampled from culture after CMV antigen stimulation. This receptor was taken from a human donor in good health (CMV status not recorded). Some clones in this sample may be carry-over from other donors' samples. The CDR3 nucleotides read TGTGCCAGCAGTGAGCCGGGACAGGGGGTTGGAGGCTACACCTTC. Translated, it gives CASSEPGQGVGGYTF.